This T cell receptor beta chain was sequenced during a study of control samples from healthy donors and cancer patients. The germline gives CDR1 LNHDA, CDR2 SQIVND (reference sequence). The CDR3 spans 17 residues. V lost 3 bases, J lost 0 bases, and 17 bases lay in between. The assay was immunoSEQ multiplex PCR, and TCRdb's table has in-frame clones only and misses some. The repertoire holds around 51,000 clones, with over 70% as singletons. This clone was found once. The chain combines TRBV19 with TRBJ1-1, with a possible D match to TRBD1 (6 bases). The sequenced sample was blood. The sequence derives from a man aged 65 to 85 in good health. The CDR3 reads CASSIRGRAFMNTEAFF. CDR3 coding DNA: TGTGCCAGTAGTATCCGGGGGCGAGCTTTCATGAACACTGAAGCTTTCTTT.